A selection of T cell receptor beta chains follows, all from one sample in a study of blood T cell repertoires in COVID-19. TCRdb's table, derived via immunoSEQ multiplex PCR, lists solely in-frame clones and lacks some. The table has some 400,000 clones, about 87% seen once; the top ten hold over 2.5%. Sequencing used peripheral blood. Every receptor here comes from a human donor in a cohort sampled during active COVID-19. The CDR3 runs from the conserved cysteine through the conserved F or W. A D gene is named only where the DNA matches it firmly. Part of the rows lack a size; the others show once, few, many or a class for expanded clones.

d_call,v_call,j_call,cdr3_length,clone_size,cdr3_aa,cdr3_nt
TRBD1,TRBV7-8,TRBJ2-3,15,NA,CASSLSGTVKDTQYF,TGTGCCAGCAGCTTAAGTGGGACAGTAAAAGATACGCAGTATTTT
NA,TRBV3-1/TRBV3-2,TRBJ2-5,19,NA,CASSHRSRSVGRYQETQYF,TGTGCCAGCAGCCATCGGTCTAGGAGCGTCGGAAGGTACCAAGAGACCCAGTACTTC
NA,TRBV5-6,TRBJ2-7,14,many,CASRTGVEAYEQYF,TGTGCCAGCAGAACGGGGGTAGAGGCCTACGAGCAGTACTTC
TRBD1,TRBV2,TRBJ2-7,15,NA,CASSVETGGYYEQYF,TGTGCCAGCAGTGTGGAGACAGGGGGCTACTACGAGCAGTACTTC
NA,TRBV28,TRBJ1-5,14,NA,CASSPRELNQPQHF,TGTGCCAGCAGTCCACGGGAACTAAATCAGCCCCAGCATTTT
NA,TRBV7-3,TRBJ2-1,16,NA,CASSLGPGGSYNEQFF,TGTGCCAGCAGCTTGGGGCCGGGTGGATCCTACAATGAGCAGTTCTTC
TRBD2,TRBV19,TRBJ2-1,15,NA,CASSITGGAGDEQFF,TGTGCCAGTAGTATAACCGGGGGGGCCGGGGATGAGCAGTTCTTC
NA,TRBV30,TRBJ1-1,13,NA,CAWSPSRADEAFF,TGTGCCTGGAGTCCTTCCAGGGCTGATGAAGCTTTCTTT
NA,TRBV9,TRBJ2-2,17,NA,CASSVSPTFSNTGELFF,TGTGCCAGCAGCGTATCTCCGACTTTCTCGAACACCGGGGAGCTGTTTTTT
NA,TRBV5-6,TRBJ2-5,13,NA,CASSLAFRETQYF,TGTGCCAGCAGCTTGGCCTTCCGGGAGACCCAGTACTTC
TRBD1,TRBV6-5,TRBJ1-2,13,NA,CASSLTGGYGYTF,TGTGCCAGCAGTCTCACAGGGGGCTATGGCTACACCTTC
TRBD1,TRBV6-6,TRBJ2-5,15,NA,CASRLQGARGGTQYF,TGTGCCAGCAGACTACAGGGGGCGCGGGGAGGGACCCAGTACTTC
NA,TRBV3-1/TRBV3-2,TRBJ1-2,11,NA,CASSRGGGYTF,TGTGCCAGCTCCCGAGGGGGTGGCTACACCTTC
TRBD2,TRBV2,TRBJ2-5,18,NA,CASSEPGGTSGRRETQYF,TGTGCCAGCAGTGAACCGGGGGGGACTAGCGGGAGGAGAGAGACCCAGTACTTC
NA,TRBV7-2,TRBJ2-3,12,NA,CASSLVSHTQYF,TGTGCCAGCAGCTTAGTCTCCCATACGCAGTATTTT
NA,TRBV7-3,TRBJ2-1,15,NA,CASSLRGRMVDEQFF,TGTGCCAGCAGCTTAAGGGGGAGGATGGTGGATGAGCAGTTCTTC
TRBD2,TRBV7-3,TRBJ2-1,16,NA,CASSPSSGGSPGEQFF,TGTGCCAGCAGCCCGTCTAGCGGGGGGTCCCCTGGGGAGCAGTTCTTC
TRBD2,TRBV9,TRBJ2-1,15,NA,CASGTSGRAYNEQFF,TGTGCCAGCGGGACTAGCGGGAGGGCCTACAATGAGCAGTTCTTC
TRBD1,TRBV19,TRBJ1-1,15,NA,CASSTHGQGGTEAFF,TGTGCCAGTAGTACCCACGGACAGGGGGGTACTGAAGCTTTCTTT
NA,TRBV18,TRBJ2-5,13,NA,CASSPPRVGTQYF,TGTGCCAGCTCACCGCCCAGGGTTGGGACCCAGTACTTC
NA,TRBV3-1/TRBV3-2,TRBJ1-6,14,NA,CASSQGDPNSPLHF,TGTGCCAGCAGCCAGGGCGATCCAAATTCACCCCTCCACTTT
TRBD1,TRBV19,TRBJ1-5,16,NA,CASTTQGAGGNQPQHF,TGTGCCAGTACCACGCAGGGGGCTGGGGGCAATCAGCCCCAGCATTTT
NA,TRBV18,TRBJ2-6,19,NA,CASSPLVGRGPSGANVLTF,TGTGCCAGCTCACCCTTGGTGGGCCGGGGTCCCTCTGGGGCCAACGTCCTGACTTTC
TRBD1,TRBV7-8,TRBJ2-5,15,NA,CASSLPTGKQETQYF,TGTGCCAGCAGCTTGCCGACAGGGAAGCAAGAGACCCAGTACTTC
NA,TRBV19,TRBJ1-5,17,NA,CASSIDGATEVNQPQHF,TGTGCCAGTAGTATAGACGGAGCGACAGAGGTCAATCAGCCCCAGCATTTT
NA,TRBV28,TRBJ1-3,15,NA,CASSLPPGSGNTIYF,TGTGCCAGCAGTCTCCCCCCGGGCTCTGGAAACACCATATATTTT
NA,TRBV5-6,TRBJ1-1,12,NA,CASSWSRTEAFF,TGTGCCAGCAGCTGGTCGAGGACTGAAGCTTTCTTT